This paragraph covers one TCR beta chain sequence. The data stem from a study of blood T cell repertoires in COVID-19. Study context: Acute and convalescent COVID-19 samples came from the United States, Italy and Spain. T cells, B-cell-depleted T cells, or PBMCs provided the cDNA or gDNA that served as material.

V was pared by 3 bases and J by 3 bases, with 9 bases between. This CDR3 has 14 residues. Looked up from germline, CDR1 is SGHAT and CDR2 is FQNNGV. As processed by the authors: Counts of nucleated cells, estimated from reference gene primer amplification, were obtained. The assay was immunoSEQ multiplex PCR, and TCRdb's table has in-frame clones only and misses some. V, J and clone size derive from that table, while D and trimming were established from the DNA sequence. The sample yields under 200,000 clones, around 87% seen once. The clonotype originates from a man aged 35-49 years with active or convalescent COVID-19. Sequencing was performed on peripheral blood. The V gene is TRBV11-2, the J gene TRBJ1-5; D unclear. The DNA of the CDR3 is TGTGCCAGCAGCTTTGGGCAGTCCAATCAGCCCCAGCATTTT. Its protein product is CASSFGQSNQPQHF.